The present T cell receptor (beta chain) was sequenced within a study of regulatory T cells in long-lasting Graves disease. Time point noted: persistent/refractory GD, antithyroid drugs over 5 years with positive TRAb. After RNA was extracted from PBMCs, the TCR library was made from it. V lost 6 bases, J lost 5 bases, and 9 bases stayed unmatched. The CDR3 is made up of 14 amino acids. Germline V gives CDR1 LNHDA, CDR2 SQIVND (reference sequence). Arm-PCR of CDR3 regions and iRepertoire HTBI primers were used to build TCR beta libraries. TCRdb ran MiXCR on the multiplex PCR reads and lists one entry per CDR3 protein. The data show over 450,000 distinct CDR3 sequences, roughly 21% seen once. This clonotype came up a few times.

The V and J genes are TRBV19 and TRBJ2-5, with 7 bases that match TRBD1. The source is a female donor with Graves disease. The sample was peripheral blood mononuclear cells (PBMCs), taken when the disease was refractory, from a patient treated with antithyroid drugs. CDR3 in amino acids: CASSPTGMVETQYF. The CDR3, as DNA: TGTGCCAGTAGCCCGACAGGGATGGTGGAGACCCAGTACTTC.